This TCR beta chain derives from a study of low-dose radiotherapy and immunotherapy resistance in tumors. In the study overall: Fractions of 1 Gy went to Cohort 2 every two weeks, for 13 Gy over 26 weeks. Every six weeks patients received intravenous ipilimumab 1 mg/kg, and every two weeks they received intravenous nivolumab 240 mg.

With TRAV- and TRBV-specific primers, first-strand cDNA was made, covering the alpha and beta chains. For amplifying TCRs, the PCR ran for about 20 cycles with Phusion, which was used together with a constant-region primer and the adapter on the V primers. TCRdb re-derived calls from the reads in MiXCR, one entry per CDR3 protein. The top ten clones hold about 6% of a sample with 6,000 to 6,500 distinct CDR3 sequences, around 84% of them seen once. The CDR3 loop spans 14 amino acids. The V gene's germline CDR1 is MNHEY and CDR2 SVGAGI. V was trimmed by 6 bases and J by 9 bases, leaving 18 bases between them.

V and J are TRBV6-5 and TRBJ1-5, with D possibly matching TRBD1 (5 bases). The source of this sequence is a human donor with advanced metastatic prostate, ovarian, gallbladder or colorectal cancer (not recorded which). This table probably holds off-target reads from a library built for another chain. In nucleotides, the CDR3 is TGTGCCAGCAGCCCCCGGGACCGTATGAGGCCCCAGCATTTT. Translated, it gives CASSPRDRMRPQHF.